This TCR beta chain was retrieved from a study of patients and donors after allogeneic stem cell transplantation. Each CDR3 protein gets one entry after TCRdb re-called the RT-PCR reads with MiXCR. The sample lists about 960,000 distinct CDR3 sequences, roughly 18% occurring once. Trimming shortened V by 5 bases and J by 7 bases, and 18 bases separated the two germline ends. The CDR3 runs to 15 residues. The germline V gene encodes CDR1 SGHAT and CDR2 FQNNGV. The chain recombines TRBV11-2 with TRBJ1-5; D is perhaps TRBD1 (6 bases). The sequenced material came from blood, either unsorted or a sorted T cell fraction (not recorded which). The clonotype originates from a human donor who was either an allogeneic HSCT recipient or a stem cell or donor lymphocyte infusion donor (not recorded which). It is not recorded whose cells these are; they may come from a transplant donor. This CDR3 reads CASSPGTLGGQPQHF. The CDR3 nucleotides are TGTGCCAGCAGCCCCGGGACACTAGGCGGGCAGCCCCAGCATTTT.